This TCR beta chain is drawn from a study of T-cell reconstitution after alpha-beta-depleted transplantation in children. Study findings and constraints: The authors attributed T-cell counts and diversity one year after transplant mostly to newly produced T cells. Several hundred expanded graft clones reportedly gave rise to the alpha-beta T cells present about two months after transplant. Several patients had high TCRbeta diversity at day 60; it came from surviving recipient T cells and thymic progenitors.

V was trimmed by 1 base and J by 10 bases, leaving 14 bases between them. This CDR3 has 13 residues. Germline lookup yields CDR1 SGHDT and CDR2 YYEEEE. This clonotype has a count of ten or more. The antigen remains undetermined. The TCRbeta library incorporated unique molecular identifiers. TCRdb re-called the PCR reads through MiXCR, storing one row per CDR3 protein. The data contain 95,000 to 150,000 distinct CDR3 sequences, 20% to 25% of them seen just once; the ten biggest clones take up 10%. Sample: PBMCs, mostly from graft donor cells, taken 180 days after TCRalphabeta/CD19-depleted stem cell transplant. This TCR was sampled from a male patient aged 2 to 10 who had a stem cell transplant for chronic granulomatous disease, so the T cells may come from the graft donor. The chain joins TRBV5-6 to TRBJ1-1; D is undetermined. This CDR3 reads CASSLIDDGVAFF. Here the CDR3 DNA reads TGTGCCAGCAGCTTGATAGACGACGGGGTAGCTTTCTTT.